This entry lists 18 T cell receptor beta chains sequenced from one sample in a study of blood T cell repertoires in COVID-19. TCRdb keeps only in-frame clones here, not all; method: immunoSEQ multiplex PCR. This table has approximately 82,000 clones, around 80% appearing once. Material: peripheral blood. The source of these receptors is a woman in her seventies with acute or convalescent COVID-19.

The CDR3 coding sequence is TGTGCCAGTAGTTCACTCTACGCCACGGGACAGGCGATTGAAAAACTGTTTTTT. Protein product: CASSSLYATGQAIEKLFF. The rearrangement links TRBV19 to TRBJ1-4; TRBD1 matches 8 bases. This CDR3 has 18 amino acids. The ends lost 5 bases at V and 7 bases at J; junction bases unmatched: 18. CDR1 LNHDA and CDR2 SQIVND come from the germline V gene (reference sequence).

The chain's CDR3 is CASSQGDRDQETQYF. The CDR3 DNA reads TGTGCCAGCAGCCAAGGAGACAGGGACCAAGAGACCCAGTACTTC. The chain recombines TRBV4-2 with TRBJ2-5; TRBD1 matches 7 bases. The CDR3 covers 15 residues. The V segment lost 1 base and the J segment 0 bases; nucleotides outside the gene matches: 2. Germline loops: CDR1 LGHNA, CDR2 YNFKEQ.

This chain links TRBV7-9 with TRBJ1-1; no clear D gene. V was clipped by 6 bases and J by 4 bases, with 12 bases between them. The CDR3 has 13 residues. Germline CDR1 reads SEHNR; CDR2 reads FQNEAQ (reference sequence). The CDR3, as DNA: TGTGCCAGCAGATCAAACCGCGCCACTGAAGCTTTCTTT. Protein: CASRSNRATEAFF.

This chain joins TRBV5-4 and TRBJ2-5; 8 bases agree with TRBD2. Germline-derived CDR1 and CDR2 are SGHNT and YYREEE (reference sequence). V trimming: 0 bases; J trimming: 5 bases; junction bases outside the gene matches: 0. CDR3 length: 13 residues. CDR3 sequence: CASSLAGGETQYF. In DNA form, the CDR3 reads TGTGCCAGCAGCTTGGCGGGAGGGGAGACCCAGTACTTC.

The chain recombines TRBV28 with TRBJ2-1, with D perhaps matching TRBD1 (6 bases). CDR1 MDHEN and CDR2 SYDVKM come from the germline V gene. The CDR3 loop spans 16 amino acids. V lost 4 bases and J 3 bases, leaving 16 bases between the germline ends. In DNA, the CDR3 is TGTGCCAGCAGTTCCCCGAGTGGGGGCCTCTACAATGAGCAGTTCTTC. Translated, it gives CASSSPSGGLYNEQFF.

The V gene is TRBV3-1 (or the pseudogene TRBV3-2), the J gene TRBJ2-3, with 10 bases lining up with TRBD2. V lost 4 bases, J lost 1 base, and 11 bases stayed unmatched. This CDR3 region has 18 residues. Germline CDR1 reads LGHDT; CDR2 reads YNNKEL (reference sequence). The CDR3 DNA sequence: TGTGCCAGCAGCCTAACTAGCGGGGCCAGCCGGGGCACAGATACGCAGTATTTT. This sequence encodes CASSLTSGASRGTDTQYF.

This clone occurred once. V is TRBV19 and J is TRBJ1-1; no clear D gene. V was pared by 5 bases and J by 0 bases, with 10 bases between. The length of the CDR3 is 14 residues. The germline gives CDR1 LNHDA, CDR2 SQIVND (reference sequence). The CDR3 loop is CASSVHRVNTEAFF. CDR3 in DNA: TGTGCCAGTAGTGTCCATCGGGTGAACACTGAAGCTTTCTTT.

This clone was detected only once. The chain joins TRBV19 to TRBJ1-4; TRBD1 is a possible D gene (6 bases). The germline V and J ends were trimmed by 5 bases and 8 bases, with 9 bases remaining between them. Germline CDR1 is LNHDA and CDR2 is SQIVND (reference sequence). This CDR3 has 12 residues. CDR3: CASSGTREKLFF. For the CDR3, the DNA is TGTGCCAGTAGTGGGACAAGGGAAAAACTGTTTTTT.

The rearrangement uses TRBV7-9 and TRBJ1-5, with a tentative D call TRBD1 (5 bases). This CDR3 is built from 12 residues. Trimming removed 8 bases from V and 5 bases from J, with 10 bases in between. The germline CDR1 and CDR2 sequences are SEHNR and FQNEAQ (reference sequence). CDR3 nucleotide sequence: TGTGCCAGCGGGTTCAGGGATCAGCCCCAGCATTTT. Its protein product is CASGFRDQPQHF.

The chain combines TRBV19 with TRBJ2-3, with 10 bases aligning to TRBD1. The CDR3 covers 16 residues. J gave up 4 bases and V 7 bases, and 11 bases lay outside the gene matches. Per the germline V gene, CDR1 is LNHDA and CDR2 is SQIVND (reference sequence). CDR3 DNA: TGTGCCAGTACCCAATGGACAGGGGGTAACGCAGATACGCAGTATTTT. As protein: CASTQWTGGNADTQYF.

This chain joins TRBV21-1 and TRBJ1-5; the D call of TRBD1 is as the table states it, not checked on the DNA. TRBV21-1 is an annotated pseudogene. This CDR3 spans 14 amino acids. The CDR3 protein is CATNPDRENQPQHF. CDR3 nucleotide sequence: TGTGCCACCAACCCGGACAGGGAAAACCAGCCCCAGCATTTT.

The chain couples TRBV9 to TRBJ2-7; D is unresolved. Germline CDR1 SGDLS, CDR2 YYNGEE. The V end lost 0 bases, the J end lost 6 bases, and 10 bases lay between the germline ends. The CDR3 covers 13 residues. CDR3 loop: CASSVDPGSEQYF. DNA of the CDR3: TGTGCCAGCAGCGTAGACCCGGGTTCCGAGCAGTACTTC.

V gene TRBV19 combines with J gene TRBJ2-5, with TRBD2 identical over 10 bases. CDR1 and CDR2 from the germline V gene are LNHDA and SQIVND (reference sequence). The CDR3 has 15 residues. With 5 bases clipped from V and 5 bases from J, the junction kept 8 bases outside the gene matches. CDR3 bases: TGTGCCAGTAGTCGATCCCTAGCGGGAGCCGAGACCCAGTACTTC. Its protein product is CASSRSLAGAETQYF.

The chain couples TRBV28 to TRBJ1-2, with 7 bases identical to TRBD1. The CDR3 loop spans 16 amino acids. With V trimmed by 8 bases and J by 8 bases, 20 bases remained unmatched. Looked up from germline, CDR1 is MDHEN and CDR2 is SYDVKM. CDR3 residues: CASCPGDSLNRLGYTF. In DNA, the CDR3 is TGTGCCAGCTGCCCCGGGGACAGCCTGAACCGTTTAGGCTACACCTTC.

This clone has more than one count but fewer than ten. The chain recombines TRBV5-8 with TRBJ1-5, with TRBD1 matching over 7 bases. Germline lookup yields CDR1 SGHTS and CDR2 YDEGEE. The CDR3 has 16 amino acids. V shed 3 bases, J shed 6 bases, and the junction held 12 bases outside the gene matches. The CDR3 nucleotides read TGTGCCAGCAGCTCCTTCAAGGGGGCGGTTTCTCAGCCCCAGCATTTT. Translating gives CASSSFKGAVSQPQHF.

CDR3 bases: TGTGCCAGCAGCTTGGGACAAAGTGGGTCTCGAGAGACCCAGTACTTC. Translated: CASSLGQSGSRETQYF. The chain uses TRBV5-6 and TRBJ2-5; D is unclear. The CDR3 has 16 amino acids. The germline V gene has CDR1 SGHDT and CDR2 YYEEEE. Deletions cut 0 bases from V and 4 bases from J, with 16 bases between.

V is TRBV9 and J is TRBJ2-3; 7 bases fit TRBD2. With 0 bases clipped from V and 1 base from J, the junction kept 5 bases outside the gene matches. The CDR3 runs 16 residues. The germline gives CDR1 SGDLS, CDR2 YYNGEE. CDR3 bases: TGTGCCAGCAGCGTAGGGGGCGGGAGCGGCACAGATACGCAGTATTTT. Translation gives CASSVGGGSGTDTQYF.

The chain has TRBV18 and TRBJ1-5, with D perhaps matching TRBD1 (6 bases). The CDR3 covers 16 residues. CDR1 is KGHSH and CDR2 is LQKENI in the germline V gene. The V end lost 2 bases, the J end lost 0 bases, and 11 bases lay between the germline ends. The CDR3 is CASSPGTPYSNQPQHF. The CDR3 region has the DNA TGTGCCAGCTCACCAGGGACACCGTATAGCAATCAGCCCCAGCATTTT.